This T cell receptor (beta chain) was sequenced in a study of blood T cell repertoires in COVID-19. As for the study in general: The United States, Italy and Spain supplied acute and convalescent COVID-19 samples. PBMCs, B-cell-depleted T cells, or T cells provided the cDNA or gDNA that made up the material.

V was trimmed by 4 bases and J by 7 bases, leaving 18 bases between them. Looked up from germline, CDR1 is SGHRS and CDR2 is YFSETQ. This CDR3 is built from 15 residues. This clone turned up a few times. Generated by immunoSEQ multiplex PCR, the TCRdb table keeps only in-frame clones and is missing some. The sample contains 150,000 to 200,000 clones, approximately 90% of which appear only once. V gene TRBV5-1 combines with J gene TRBJ2-1, with D maybe TRBD2 (6 bases). The sequenced sample consisted of peripheral blood. The TCR originated in a human donor in a cohort sampled during active COVID-19. The CDR3 loop reads CASSGREPEVNEQFF. The CDR3 region has the DNA TGCGCCAGCAGCGGCCGGGAGCCGGAGGTAAATGAGCAGTTCTTC.